The TCR beta chain described here comes from a study of chemoradiotherapy in HPV16-positive cancers. Samples were taken several times over chemoradiotherapy. Clones were read by immunoSEQ multiplex PCR, and TCRdb kept only the in-frame ones, dropping some. The sample yields roughly 23,000 clones, approximately 92% seen once. This receptor was taken from a human donor with HPV-associated anogenital cancer. This sample comprised blood, obtained from a patient who underwent chemoradiotherapy.

In DNA, the CDR3 is TGTGCCAGCAGCGACCGACCGTATTCCCGGGGGCCGGGCACCGGGGAGCTGTTTTTT. Protein product: CASSDRPYSRGPGTGELFF. The chain carries TRBV7-2 and TRBJ2-2, with D perhaps being TRBD1 or TRBD2 (6 bases each). The ends were cut back, 5 bases at V and 4 bases at J, with 26 bases in the middle. CDR1 and CDR2 (germline): SGHTA, FQGNSA. The CDR3 consists of 19 residues. Variable domain in full (rest from reference TRBV7-2 and TRBJ2-2): GAGVSQSPSNKVTEKGKDVELRCDPISGHTALYWYRQSLGQGLEFLIYFQGNSAPDKSGLPSDRFSAERTGGSVSTLTIQRTQQEDSAVYLCASSDRPYSRGPGTGELFFGEGSRLTVL.